The entry below gives a single T cell receptor (beta chain) sequence along with its context. This sample stems from a study of Graves' ophthalmopathy and Graves' hyperthyroidism. For the study at large: At initial diagnosis, peripheral blood was obtained, and this preceded any treatment.

V lost 2 bases, J lost 5 bases, and 7 bases lay in between. The CDR3 loop spans 12 amino acids. TCR beta CDR3 amplification used RNA transcripts. HTBI primers were used in a first-round RT-PCR, which preceded a second-round multiplex PCR. A single record per CDR3 protein comes from TCRdb applying MiXCR to the multiplex PCR reads. The data contain about 390,000 distinct CDR3 sequences, about a sixth of them singletons. Hyperthyroidism patients were newly diagnosed, under 2 months' duration, aged 18 to 65. Excluded: other autoimmune disease, uncontrolled infection, pregnancy or lactation. Clinicians diagnosed using symptoms, serum thyroxine, TRAb, thyroid ultrasound and orbital computed tomography.

V gene TRBV12-3 or TRBV12-4 combines with J gene TRBJ2-7; D possibly corresponds to TRBD1 (5 bases). The sequenced material came from peripheral blood. This clonotype was sampled from an adult woman with stable Graves' hyperthyroidism. The DNA of the CDR3 is TGTGCCAGCAGTTTAATCAGGGACGAGCAGTACTTC. Residues: CASSLIRDEQYF.